This TCR beta chain was documented in a study of blood T cell repertoires in COVID-19. The authors' processing: By means of reference gene primer amplification, nucleated cell counts were estimated. Method: immunoSEQ multiplex PCR; TCRdb's copy keeps in-frame clones and lacks some. V and J calls plus clone size are reproduced from that table; the DNA served to infer D and trimming. The repertoire has about 500,000 clones, nearly 90% of them found once; the top ten carry roughly 0.84%. The CDR3 runs 16 residues. From germline, CDR1 is LGHDT and CDR2 YNNKEL (reference sequence). V gave up 0 bases and J gave up 7 bases, with 13 bases separating them.

This rearrangement joins TRBV3-1 (or the pseudogene TRBV3-2) to TRBJ1-6; D not certain. The TCR sequence derives from a young man with COVID-19, enrolled during active disease. Specimen: peripheral blood. In DNA form, the CDR3 reads TGTGCCAGCAGCCAAGATGTCAATCCGGGGAATTCACCCCTCCACTTT. Its translation: CASSQDVNPGNSPLHF.